The 21 T cell receptor beta chains listed next were all sequenced from one sample in a study of tumor-infiltrating lymphocytes in primary liver carcinoma. From 500 ng of total RNA, TCR beta-specific cDNA was reverse-transcribed using a constant-region primer. Employing slightly modified ARM-PCR, three nested multiplex PCR rounds were run, and these gave rise to the TCR beta libraries. It was with TRBV1-TRBV30 forward primers and a C-beta reverse primer that the first two PCR rounds were run, at roughly 10 cycles each. A single record per CDR3 protein comes from TCRdb applying MiXCR to the multiplex PCR reads. This sample has about 92,000 distinct CDR3 sequences; about 70% occur once, and the top ten carry around 30%. Co-extraction of RNA and DNA was performed on 20-30 mg of unsorted bulk tissue. The sequencing sample was made of tumor-adjacent normal liver tissue. These receptors all stem from a man aged 40-55 years with primary liver carcinoma and hepatitis B virus infection.

Points on this clonotype: Because the CDR3 is missing its conserved closing phenylalanine or tryptophan, this is likely a read error. This chain joins TRBV5-6 and TRBJ2-7; 7 bases map to TRBD2. The CDR3 has 14 residues. Germline V gene data show CDR1 as SGHDT and CDR2 as YYEEEE. The CDR3 loop reads CASSWVGGVSEQYL. The CDR3 bases are TGCGCCAGCAGCTGGGTGGGAGGGGTTTCCGAGCAGTACTTA.

The rearrangement uses TRBV28 and TRBJ1-2; tentative D call: TRBD1 (6 bases). There are 13 residues in the CDR3. Per the germline V gene, CDR1 is MDHEN and CDR2 is SYDVKM. Trimming removed 6 bases from V and 4 bases from J, with 12 bases in between. This CDR3 reads CASSHGTSYGYTF. Here the CDR3 DNA reads TGTGCCAGCAGCCACGGGACAAGCTATGGCTACACCTTC.

Notes on this clonotype: The junction departs from the called germline gene at one end, perhaps through a read error. The rearrangement links TRBV29-1 to TRBJ2-1; D is ambiguous. The CDR3 consists of 12 residues. Germline loops: CDR1 SQVTM, CDR2 ANQGSEA. CDR3 nucleotide sequence: TGCAGCATTGTAGCTCTCGCCAATGATCAGTTCTTC. This sequence encodes CSIVALANDQFF.

This clonotype has ten or more counts. The rearrangement joins TRBV10-3 to TRBJ2-3, with no clear D. Trimming took 0 bases from V and 5 from J, leaving 9 bases between them. Germline lookup yields CDR1 ENHRY and CDR2 SYGVKD. This CDR3 comprises 14 residues. CDR3 loop: CAISESRLKDTQYF. In DNA form, the CDR3 reads TGTGCCATCAGTGAGTCGAGGTTGAAAGATACGCAGTATTTT.

This chain uses TRBV28 with TRBJ2-7; possibly TRBD2 for D (6 bases). This CDR3 is 19 amino acids long. Germline V gene sequence: CDR1 MDHEN, CDR2 SYDVKM. V was cut by 5 bases and J by 0 bases, with 26 bases left in between. The CDR3 loop is CASSSPGRGLFRASYEQYF. In nucleotides, the CDR3 is TGTGCCAGCAGTAGCCCGGGGCGGGGACTTTTTAGGGCCTCCTACGAGCAGTACTTC.

A note on this clonotype: A much larger clone lies a single base off, so this may be a read error. CDR3 in amino acids: CVSSDSGLEQYF. DNA for the CDR3: TGTGTCAGCAGTGATAGCGGTCTCGAGCAGTACTTC. The chain has TRBV2 and TRBJ2-7, with D possibly TRBD2 on 6 matching bases. CDR3 size: 12 residues. Germline CDR1 SNHLY, CDR2 FYNNEI.

On this clonotype itself: A read error may explain this, as a much larger clone is one base away. The CDR3: CASSHGTSGFGTDTQYF. Here the CDR3 DNA reads TGTGCCAGCAGCCATGGGACTAGCGGGTTCGGCACAGATACGCAGTATTTT. The chain links TRBV4-2 to TRBJ2-3, with 12 positions matching TRBD2. Germline-derived CDR1 and CDR2 are LGHNA and YNFKEQ. The length of the CDR3 is 17 residues. Losses at the gene ends were 3 bases for V and 1 base for J; bases not matched to a gene: 5.

As to this clonotype: A junction end diverges from the germline sequence, so it may reflect a read error. This chain joins TRBV6-2 or TRBV6-3 and TRBJ2-4; D is ambiguous. CDR3 size: 15 residues. CDR1 and CDR2 (germline): MNHEY, SVGEGT. CDR3 sequence: CASSTFGVDKNIRYF. The DNA for the CDR3 is TGTGCCAGCAGTACTTTTGGAGTAGACAAAAATATTCGGTACTTC.

On this clonotype itself: This may arise from a read error, as a much more abundant clone is one base away. V gene TRBV4-1 combines with J gene TRBJ2-3; 11 bases align to TRBD1. The junction had 9 bases not matched to a gene; V was cut back by 4 bases and J by 3 bases. Germline V gene data show CDR1 as MGHRA and CDR2 as YSYEKL. The CDR3 length is 17 residues. As DNA, the CDR3 is TGCGCCAGCAGCCCATATTCCGGGACAGGGGGAACAGATACGCAGTATTTT. Its protein product is CASSPYSGTGGTDTQYF.

A note on this clonotype: A junction boundary mismatches the germline segment, possibly from a read error. The rearrangement uses TRBV14 and TRBJ2-3; no clear D gene. The CDR3 is 14 amino acids. CDR1 SGHDN and CDR2 FVKESK come from the germline V gene. The CDR3 DNA is TGTACCAGCAGCCTCTTGGCTGGCATAGATACGCAGTATTTT. Residues: CTSSLLAGIDTQYF. Using reference TRBV14 and TRBJ2-3 for the parts outside the CDR3, the full variable domain is EAGVTQFPSHSVIEKGQTVTLRCDPISGHDNLYWYRRVMGKEIKFLLHFVKESKQDESGMPNNRFLAERTGGTYSTLKVQPAELEDSGVYFCTSSLLAGIDTQYFGPGTRLTVL.

On this clonotype itself: Its ends do not fully match the called genes, so a read error is possible. The chain couples TRBV4-1 to TRBJ1-2, with TRBD1 as a possible D gene (6 bases). The germline V gene has CDR1 MGHRA and CDR2 YSYEKL. The CDR3 runs 16 residues. In nucleotides, the CDR3 is TGCGCCAGCTCGCTCTTTTCTTTCGTGGGGGGCTTAGGCTACTCCTTC. Its translation is CASSLFSFVGGLGYSF.

CDR3: CASSVAPGDGYTF. As DNA, the CDR3 is TGTGCCAGCAGCGTAGCTCCCGGGGATGGCTACACCTTC. The J gene is TRBJ1-2, the V gene TRBV9; the D is unclear. Germline V gene lookup returns CDR1 SGDLS and CDR2 YYNGEE. This CDR3 is 13 amino acids long. Deletions cut 0 bases from V and 6 bases from J, with 9 bases between.

This clonotype was recorded only once. The chain is built from TRBV11-2 and TRBJ2-1; D is possibly TRBD1 (6 bases). The CDR3 has 14 amino acids. Per the germline V gene, CDR1 is SGHAT and CDR2 is FQNNGV. The V and J ends lost 9 bases and 12 bases respectively, with 24 bases between them. The CDR3 sequence: CASSRGSGDTGQFF. The CDR3 DNA reads TGTGCCAGTAGCCGAGGGTCCGGGGACACGGGGCAGTTCTTC.

The V and J genes are TRBV5-1 and TRBJ2-7, with D perhaps TRBD2 (6 bases). Germline lookup yields CDR1 SGHRS and CDR2 YFSETQ. Trimming took 5 bases from V and 4 from J, leaving 10 bases between them. The CDR3 consists of 12 residues. The DNA for the CDR3 is TGCGCCAGCAGGGAGGGCCGGTACGAGCAGTACTTC. Encoded protein: CASREGRYEQYF.

To note about this clonotype: Here the CDR3 omits its conserved ending phenylalanine or tryptophan, so a read error is the likely source. This chain links TRBV6-2 or TRBV6-3 with TRBJ2-7; 11 bases align to TRBD2. Germline assignment: CDR1 MNHEY and CDR2 SVGEGT. CDR3 size: 13 residues. V was clipped by 5 bases and J by 3 bases; unmatched bases: 0. The CDR3 DNA follows: TGTGCCAGCAGTGGACTAGCGGGCTACGAGCAGTACCTC. Its translation: CASSGLAGYEQYL.

The rearrangement links TRBV9 to TRBJ2-3, with 11 bases that match TRBD1. This CDR3 contains 16 residues. CDR1 is SGDLS, CDR2 YYNGEE, per germline. Unmatched junction bases numbered 4, after V lost 0 bases and J lost 4 bases. The CDR3 DNA reads as TGTGCCAGCAGCGTAGGTTGGACAGGGGGCCCAGATACGCAGTATTTT. The encoded protein is CASSVGWTGGPDTQYF.

Note on this clonotype: One end of the junction fails to match germline, which may point to a read error. The genes are TRBV29-1 and TRBJ2-5; 8 bases align to TRBD1. Germline lookup yields CDR1 SQVTM and CDR2 ANQGSEA. The CDR3 sequence is 15 residues long. This chain's CDR3 is CGVVERTGWRETQYF. The CDR3 DNA follows: TGCGGCGTTGTAGAGAGGACAGGGTGGCGAGAGACACAGTACTTC.

Concerning this clonotype itself: Germline and junction disagree at one end, which may indicate a read error. The rearrangement links TRBV11-2 to TRBJ2-2, with D possibly TRBD2 on 6 matching bases. In germline, CDR1 is SGHAT, CDR2 FQNNGV. The CDR3 spans 14 residues. CDR3 protein: CAGSLVGGTGELFF. CDR3 nucleotides: TGTGCCGGCAGCTTAGTTGGCGGGACCGGGGAGTTGTTTTTT. Together with reference TRBV11-2 and TRBJ2-2, the CDR3 gives the full variable domain: EAGVAQSPRYKIIEKRQSVAFWCNPISGHATLYWYQQILGQGPKLLIQFQNNGVVDDSQLPKDRFSAERLKGVDSTLKIQPAKLEDSAVYLCAGSLVGGTGELFFGEGSRLTVL.

This chain joins TRBV24-1 and TRBJ1-1; unclear D gene. Trimming removed 3 bases at V and 6 bases at J, with 10 bases between. There are 13 residues in the CDR3. Germline CDR1 is KGHDR and CDR2 is SFDVKD. This chain's CDR3 is CATSDPTHAEAFF. The CDR3 DNA reads TGTGCCACCAGTGATCCCACCCACGCTGAAGCTTTCTTT.

V and J are TRBV12-3 or TRBV12-4 and TRBJ1-5, with a possible D match to TRBD1 (5 bases). V was cut by 7 bases and J by 4 bases, with 17 bases left in between. The CDR3 spans 15 residues. For the CDR3, the DNA is TGTGCCAGCACGCGGGGCACCGCAATAAATCAGCCCCAGCATTTT. Translating it yields CASTRGTAINQPQHF.

Turning to this clonotype: As the CDR3 is not closed by the conserved phenylalanine or tryptophan, this likely results from a read error. The chain carries TRBV6-6 and TRBJ2-7; D is tentatively TRBD1 or TRBD2 (5 bases each). Germline values: CDR1 MNHNY, CDR2 SVGAGI (reference sequence). The CDR3 runs 21 residues. DNA of the CDR3: TGTGCCACCAGTTACTTGGGGCCCTCACCCCACCGGGACGAGGACGTCTACGAGCAGTACTCC. This gives the protein CATSYLGPSPHRDEDVYEQYS.